What follows describes a single T cell receptor beta chain. Trimming at V came to 1 base and at J to 9 bases, leaving 5 bases not matched to a gene. Germline V gene data show CDR1 as LGHNA and CDR2 as YSLEER. This CDR3 region has 14 residues. Time point reported: baseline pretreatment blood. As for treatment: 15 Gy SBRT to primary tumor, nephrectomy 4 weeks later. This sample is part of a study of radiation and T cells in renal cell carcinoma. The data were produced by immunoSEQ multiplex PCR, yet TCRdb's version contains in-frame clones alone and is incomplete. The sample has approximately 140,000 clones, around 89% seen once.

The starting material was blood, obtained from a patient whose treatment included radiotherapy and nephrectomy. The origin of this receptor is a woman in her 70s with renal cell carcinoma. The chain carries TRBV4-3 and TRBJ2-3, with TRBD2 matching over 9 bases. The CDR3 DNA follows: TGCGCCAGCAGCCAAGGCGGGGGGGCTGGGACGCAGTATTTT. Residues: CASSQGGGAGTQYF.